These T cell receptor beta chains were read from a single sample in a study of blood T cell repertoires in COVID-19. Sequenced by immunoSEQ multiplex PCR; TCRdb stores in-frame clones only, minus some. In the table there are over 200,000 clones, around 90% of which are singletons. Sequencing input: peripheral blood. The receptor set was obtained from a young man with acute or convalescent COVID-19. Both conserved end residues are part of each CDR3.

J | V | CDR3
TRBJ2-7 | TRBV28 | CASGNPGSYEQYF
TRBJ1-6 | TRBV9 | CASSWGGEANSPLHF
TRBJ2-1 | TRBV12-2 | CASRLRKGPNEQFF
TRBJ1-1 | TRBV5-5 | CASSLNGASNTEAFF
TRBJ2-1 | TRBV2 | CASSEIGGGRDEQFF
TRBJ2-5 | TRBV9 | CASSASGMGETQYF
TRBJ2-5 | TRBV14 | CASSQGTGILETQYF
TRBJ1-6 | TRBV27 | CASSMDFFWGSPLHF
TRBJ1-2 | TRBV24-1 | CATSDPGGNYGYTF
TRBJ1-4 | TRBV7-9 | CASSRGGGTNEKLFF
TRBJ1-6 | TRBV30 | CAWSGQGTTPLHF
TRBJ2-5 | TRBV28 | CASSLSGTGLAFGETQYF
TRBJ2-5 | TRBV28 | CASGDRGRGETQYF
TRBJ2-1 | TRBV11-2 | CASTTTQGVNEQFF
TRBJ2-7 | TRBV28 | CASRPEAGGTYEQYF
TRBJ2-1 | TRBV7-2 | CASSPRLAGFYEQFF
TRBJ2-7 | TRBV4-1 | CASSQDSWPSGSEQYF
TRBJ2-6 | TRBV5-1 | CASSLLDSGANVLTF
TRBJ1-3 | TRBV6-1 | CASSEVVRTSGNTIYF
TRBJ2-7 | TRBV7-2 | CASSLVADRAYEQYF
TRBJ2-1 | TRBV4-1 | CASSAGGDAEQFF
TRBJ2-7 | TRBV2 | CASSTGGTYEQYF
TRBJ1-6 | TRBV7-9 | CASSKTGGGYNSPLHF
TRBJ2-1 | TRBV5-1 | CASSLSSGGINEQFF
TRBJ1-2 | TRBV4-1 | CASHTGNGYTF
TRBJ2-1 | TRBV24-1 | CATQAEVGLSNEQFF
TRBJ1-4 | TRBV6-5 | CASSYTTGPNEKLFF
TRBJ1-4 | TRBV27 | CASRLAGREKLFF
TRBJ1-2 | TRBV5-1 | CASREQGIYGYTF
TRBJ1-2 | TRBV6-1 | CASSEAPISGYTF
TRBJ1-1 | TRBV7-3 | CASSSTTGAFTEAFF
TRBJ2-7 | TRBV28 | CASSLAGQGSDEQYF
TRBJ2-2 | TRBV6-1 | CASIPDRVRAGELFF
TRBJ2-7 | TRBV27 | CASSLRLAGDGEQYF
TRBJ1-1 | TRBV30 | CAWRGQGNTEAFF
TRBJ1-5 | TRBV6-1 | CASSEVQGSQPQHF
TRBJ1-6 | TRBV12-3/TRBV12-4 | CASSLVRSPLHF
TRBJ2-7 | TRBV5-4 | CASSRGGTSLREQYF
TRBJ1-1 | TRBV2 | CASSVPGQGLNTEAFF
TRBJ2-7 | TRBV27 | CASSFFRGNAYEQYF
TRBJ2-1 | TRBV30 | CAWSVQNNEQFF
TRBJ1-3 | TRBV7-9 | CASSYSGSRNTIYF
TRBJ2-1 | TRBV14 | CASSQVTSGGPSYNEQFF
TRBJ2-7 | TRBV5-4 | CASSFGRDYEQYF
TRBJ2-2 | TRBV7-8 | CASSPGLGHSTGELFF
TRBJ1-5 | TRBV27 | CASSTGGGYSNQPQHF
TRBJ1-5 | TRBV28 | CASSPDSFNQPQHF
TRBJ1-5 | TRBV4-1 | CASSQVAGPNQPQHF
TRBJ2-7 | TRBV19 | CASSIGSGGSYEQYF
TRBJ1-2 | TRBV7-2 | CASSLGPGQNYGYTF
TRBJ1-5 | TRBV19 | CASSTGTGLSNQPQHF
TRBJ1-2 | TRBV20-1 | CSAQQGEGYTF
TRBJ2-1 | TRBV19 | CASRMRSGGEQFF
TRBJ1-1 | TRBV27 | CASSLEGMNTEAFF
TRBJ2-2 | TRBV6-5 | CASMGQGWTGELFF
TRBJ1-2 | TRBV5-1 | CASSLDAVYGYTF
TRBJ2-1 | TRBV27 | CASRTHQGDEQFF